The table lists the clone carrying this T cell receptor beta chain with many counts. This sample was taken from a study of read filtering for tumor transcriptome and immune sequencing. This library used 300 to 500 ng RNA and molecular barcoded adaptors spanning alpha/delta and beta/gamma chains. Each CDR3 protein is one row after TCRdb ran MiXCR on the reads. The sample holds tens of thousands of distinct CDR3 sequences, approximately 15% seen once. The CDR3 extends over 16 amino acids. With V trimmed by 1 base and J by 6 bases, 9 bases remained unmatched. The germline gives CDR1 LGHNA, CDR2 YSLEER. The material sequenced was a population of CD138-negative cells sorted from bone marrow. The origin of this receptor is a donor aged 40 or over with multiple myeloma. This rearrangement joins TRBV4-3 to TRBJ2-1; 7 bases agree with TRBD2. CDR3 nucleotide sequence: TGCGCCAGCAGCCAAGGGAGCGGGAATTTCCCCAATGAGCAGTTCTTC. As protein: CASSQGSGNFPNEQFF.